Listed below are T cell receptor beta chains from one sample, sequenced in a study of T cells in Graves' hyperthyroidism and ophthalmopathy. TCRdb independently ran MiXCR on the multiplex PCR reads; one entry per CDR3 protein. The data show some 490,000 distinct CDR3 sequences, with roughly 23% seen just once and approximately 54% held by the top ten. Sequenced material: blood. The receptor set was obtained from a woman aged 65 to 85 with Graves' ophthalmopathy. The CDR3 runs from the conserved cysteine through the conserved F or W. Each record gives: clone size, V gene, D gene, J gene, CDR3 protein, CDR3 DNA. A D gene is named only where the DNA matches it firmly. Clone size, where shown, is once, few, many, or a class for clones that have expanded.

few,TRBV25-1,NA,TRBJ2-1,CASNRPGGDYNEQFF,TGTGCCAGCAACCGACCAGGCGGGGACTACAATGAGCAGTTCTTC
few,TRBV30,NA,TRBJ2-7,CAWSGQPKLDAYEQYF,TGTGCCTGGAGTGGACAGCCTAAACTTGATGCCTACGAGCAGTACTTC
many,TRBV11-2,NA,TRBJ1-2,CASSLQGTAYGYTF,TGTGCCAGCAGCTTACAGGGAACTGCCTATGGCTACACCTTC
few,TRBV11-2,NA,TRBJ2-2,CASSLDPGNTGELFF,TGTGCCAGCAGCTTAGATCCTGGGAACACCGGGGAGCTGTTTTTT
few,TRBV10-1,NA,TRBJ1-1,CASRSQSGTEAFF,TGCGCCAGCAGGAGCCAGAGTGGCACTGAAGCTTTCTTT
NA,TRBV19,NA,TRBJ1-5,CASKYPGSAQHF,TGTGCCAGTAAGTACCCCGGGTCGGCCCAGCATTTT
NA,TRBV2,NA,TRBJ2-7,CASSEGVLNSYEQYF,TGTGCCAGCAGTGAGGGGGTTCTTAACTCCTACGAGCAGTACTTC
few,TRBV15,TRBD2,TRBJ2-1,CATSRAILGGDNEQFF,TGTGCCACCAGCAGAGCAATTTTGGGGGGGGATAATGAGCAGTTCTTC
few,TRBV20-1,TRBD2,TRBJ2-7,CSAKTGTSGSTYEQYF,TGCAGTGCTAAGACCGGGACTAGCGGGTCAACCTACGAGCAGTACTTC
many,TRBV28,TRBD2,TRBJ2-1,CASSTSGTSSYNEQFF,TGTGCCAGCAGTACTAGCGGAACTAGCTCCTACAATGAGCAGTTCTTC
few,TRBV2,TRBD1,TRBJ2-1,CASSEDRRYEQFF,TGTGCCAGCAGTGAGGACAGGCGATATGAGCAGTTCTTC
NA,TRBV28,TRBD1,TRBJ2-3,CASSFPGQGTDTQYF,TGTGCCAGCAGTTTTCCGGGACAGGGAACAGATACGCAGTATTTT
many,TRBV7-2,NA,TRBJ2-3,CASSLAGTSTDTQYF,TGTGCCAGCAGCTTAGCTGGCACCAGCACAGATACGCAGTATTTT
NA,TRBV28,NA,TRBJ1-1,CASRWLGGTEAFF,TGTGCCAGCAGATGGCTGGGGGGCACTGAAGCTTTCTTT
many,TRBV2,TRBD1,TRBJ1-1,CASRADRGANTEAFF,TGTGCCAGCAGAGCCGACAGGGGGGCGAACACTGAAGCTTTCTTT
NA,TRBV5-1,TRBD1,TRBJ2-1,CASSLKGQGVGEQFF,TGCGCCAGCAGCTTGAAGGGACAGGGGGTCGGTGAGCAGTTCTTC
few,TRBV20-1,NA,TRBJ2-2,CSAREQGTLTGELFF,TGCAGTGCTAGAGAACAGGGTACACTCACCGGGGAGCTGTTTTTT
NA,TRBV29-1,NA,TRBJ2-3,CSATGSDTQYF,TGCAGCGCGACGGGCTCAGATACGCAGTATTTT
NA,TRBV11-2,TRBD2,TRBJ2-5,CASSQDSRERETQYF,TGTGCCAGCAGCCAAGATTCGCGGGAGAGAGAGACCCAGTACTTC
many,TRBV20-1,TRBD1,TRBJ2-7,CSAGGQAYEQYF,TGCAGTGCGGGGGGACAGGCCTACGAGCAGTACTTC
NA,TRBV7-9,TRBD1,TRBJ2-7,CASSLERTGNEQYF,TGTGCCAGCAGCTTAGAAAGGACAGGGAACGAGCAGTACTTC
once,TRBV30,TRBD1,TRBJ1-1,CAWAGQGIRTEAFF,TGTGCCTGGGCAGGACAGGGGATACGAACTGAAGCTTTCTTT
NA,TRBV14,NA,TRBJ2-3,CASSQALEALDTQYF,TGTGCCAGCAGCCAAGCATTGGAAGCGTTAGATACGCAGTATTTT
NA,TRBV6-1,TRBD1,TRBJ2-3,CASSTRGQGAFTDTQYF,TGTGCCAGCAGTACCCGAGGACAGGGGGCCTTCACAGATACGCAGTATTTT
NA,TRBV6-2/TRBV6-3,NA,TRBJ2-1,CASSWAREGPGGNEQFF,TGTGCCAGCAGTTGGGCGAGGGAGGGACCAGGGGGCAATGAGCAGTTCTTC
few,TRBV4-1,TRBD2,TRBJ2-1,CASSQGREPWNEQFF,TGCGCCAGCAGCCAAGGGCGGGAGCCTTGGAATGAGCAGTTCTTC
NA,TRBV6-2/TRBV6-3,NA,TRBJ2-3,CASRKTGRRDTQYF,TGTGCCAGCAGAAAGACAGGGAGGCGAGATACGCAGTATTTT
NA,TRBV4-3,NA,TRBJ1-1,CASSQHPSGVNTEAFF,TGCGCCAGCAGCCAACATCCTTCCGGAGTGAACACTGAAGCTTTCTTT
NA,TRBV11-2,NA,TRBJ2-7,CASRQGGVCEQYF,TGTGCCAGCAGACAAGGAGGGGTCTGCGAGCAGTACTTC
many,TRBV6-1,NA,TRBJ1-5,CASSETGGQGLRPQHF,TGTGCCAGCAGTGAAACGGGAGGGCAGGGCTTAAGGCCCCAGCATTTT
few,TRBV20-1,TRBD2,TRBJ2-1,CSPRREGNNEQFF,TGCAGCCCTCGGCGGGAGGGTAACAATGAGCAGTTCTTC
few,TRBV7-2,TRBD1,TRBJ1-6,CASSSRDRASPLHF,TGTGCCAGCAGCTCCCGGGACAGGGCCTCACCCCTCCACTTT
NA,TRBV3-1,TRBD2,TRBJ2-3,CASSEGTSGRADTQYF,TGTGCCAGCAGCGAGGGGACTAGCGGGAGAGCAGATACGCAGTATTTT
many,TRBV16,NA,TRBJ1-5,CASSLQGTLQPQHF,TGTGCCAGCAGCCTACAGGGTACGCTTCAGCCCCAGCATTTT
NA,TRBV29-1,NA,TRBJ2-2,CSVDGDLNTGELFF,TGCAGCGTTGATGGAGACCTGAACACCGGGGAGCTGTTTTTT
many,TRBV12-3/TRBV12-4,NA,TRBJ1-1,CASSFGGAPLLEAFF,TGTGCCAGCAGTTTTGGGGGGGCTCCACTCTTAGAAGCTTTCTTT
NA,TRBV6-4,TRBD2,TRBJ2-1,CASSERGSYNEQFF,TGTGCCAGCAGCGAGCGGGGCTCCTACAATGAGCAGTTCTTC
NA,TRBV7-3,TRBD1,TRBJ2-1,CASSLKLGTGNEQFF,TGTGCCAGCAGCTTAAAACTCGGGACAGGCAATGAGCAGTTCTTC
NA,TRBV25-1,NA,TRBJ2-7,CGTSAAPGLNEQYF,TGTGGCACCAGTGCAGCCCCTGGGTTGAACGAGCAGTACTTC
few,TRBV19,NA,TRBJ1-1,CASSWGGVNTEAFF,TGTGCCAGTAGTTGGGGAGGGGTGAACACTGAAGCTTTCTTT
NA,TRBV5-8,NA,TRBJ2-7,CASSWRSLPYEQYF,TGTGCCAGCAGCTGGAGGTCCCTACCCTACGAGCAGTACTTC
many,TRBV6-1,NA,TRBJ1-2,CASSEAAQSYGYTF,TGTGCCAGCAGTGAAGCGGCCCAGAGCTATGGCTACACCTTC
many,TRBV28,NA,TRBJ2-1,CASSFNEQFF,TGTGCCAGCAGTTTCAATGAGCAGTTCTTC
NA,TRBV9,NA,TRBJ1-4,CASSVVGGPSEKLFF,TGTGCCAGCAGCGTAGTCGGGGGTCCATCTGAAAAACTGTTTTTT